This record concerns one T cell receptor (beta chain) sequence. Its antigen is not yet known. The data belong to a study of cytomegalovirus exposure and HLA in healthy donors (TCRdb year 2017). In terms of the full investigation: In an earlier analysis of about 560 of the donors, 276 Gb of sequence data and just under 120 million unique TCR beta sequences from about 179 million T cells were reported. The aim of the study was to test whether cataloging public T cell receptors could identify signatures of past pathogen exposure. Class I and class II HLA loci were covered by the typing at four-digit resolution. The genetic ancestry cluster associated with self-reported Caucasian donors included 70% to 85% of the roughly 400 genotyped donors. In addition to the first cohort of around 670 subjects, a separate validation cohort of 120 different subjects was used. The later analysis used no new phenotypic data to find candidate immune exposures, relying instead on TCR beta sequences and their occurrence across donors. An earlier analysis of fewer than 750 of the donors used high-throughput TCR beta sequencing to judge whether each TCR beta V gene segment behaved as functional or pseudogenic. A later genetic analysis took genome-wide SNP genotypes for about 60% of the roughly 670 donors and used that subset as a discovery cohort. Roughly 5 DR-DQ haplotypes were handled as single units for association and clustering because linkage in the cohort was strong. Alongside the repertoire data, information on donor age, sex, ethnicity and CMV serostatus was compiled. Across approximately 400 genotyped donors of the cohort, an average of about 240,000 unique TCR beta nucleotide sequences per donor were sequenced, and roughly a sixth of those sequences were non-productive. An early release covering 500 to 750 HLA-typed donors comprised about 300 gigabases of sequencing data and roughly 85 million unique TCR sequences. The study used immunosequencing to profile the T cell repertoires of more than 650 subjects and linked those repertoires to cytomegalovirus serostatus. To predict cytomegalovirus infection status, the study combined high-throughput TCR immunosequencing, statistical association of individual TCRs with disease status, and machine learning. All discovery cohort repertoires had been generated on a single sequencing platform. Typing coverage varied by locus: roughly 629-630 donors for A, B, C, DRB1 and DQB1; 522 for DQA1; 606 for DPA1; 400 to 480 for DPB1. In a later analysis, previously published TCR beta repertoires from about 640 donors were re-analyzed and high-resolution HLA genotyping was added so that TCR occurrence patterns could be studied. General conclusions and limits of the study: In a later analysis, HLA-associated TCR beta chains were found to be more clonally expanded and to have lower generation probabilities than equally common non-associated chains. In a later analysis, most CMV-associated TCR beta chains were found to appear HLA-restricted, with HLA associations seemingly driven largely by CMV exposure. According to a later genetic analysis, donors in an Asian-associated ancestry cluster had fewer N-insertions in productive TCRs than the approximately 710-donor mean. The study listed 164 TCR beta chains as associated with cytomegalovirus. At a false discovery rate of 0.05, a later analysis linked some 18,000 TCR beta sequences to specific HLA alleles. HLA typing was unavailable for some donors at each locus, so association tests used only the typed subset. A later analysis reported that several top co-occurrence clusters appeared linked to parvovirus B19, influenza, CMV and Epstein-Barr virus. In a later genetic analysis, a missense DCLRE1C variant was associated with V-gene and J-gene trimming of TCR beta chains, and the association was replicated in an independent cohort. Roughly 15 rarely observed V segments, including chromosome 9 orphons, were excluded from the earlier analysis of about 600 of the donors because counts were too low. An earlier analysis of approximately 540 of the donors showed that most TCR beta V segments appeared in productive rearrangements either about 87% or about 30% of the time, which broadly matched IMGT annotations. Immune exposure information for the cohort was limited to CMV serostatus. A cluster of highly shared sequence variants was judged likely to represent a technical artifact of the sequencing pipeline. According to a later analysis, TCR association rates differed among HLA loci, with DRB1 alleles showing the most associated TCRs and HLA-C alleles showing the fewest. Correlated functional status among segregating V segments might reflect linkage disequilibrium, but an unknown experimental factor could not be ruled out. This cohort had only TCR beta chains sequenced, and the lack of alpha or paired-chain data limited which features could be detected. The classifier was reported to diagnose cytomegalovirus status with high specificity and sensitivity in both the original and validation cohorts. Most TCR sequences were observed very rarely across donors, whereas some public TCRs were present in many individuals. Sequencing depth was assumed to be roughly uniform across donors in the presence/absence analyses, though that assumption may not hold. According to the authors, the approach could potentially be generalized to other disease states and immunological phenotypes. When HLA alleles, especially DR and DQ, strongly co-occurred, TCR associations were difficult to assign to individual alleles. A further reported finding was that TCR beta sequences accurately predicted the HLA-A and HLA-B alleles for most subjects in the first cohort. In vitro tests confirmed that three of the cytomegalovirus-associated TCR beta chains recognize cytomegalovirus antigens.

The cohort was made up of 666 healthy bone marrow donors. At the time of sampling, every cohort member was nominally healthy, though immune exposures that went unrecorded were likely present. The donor tested CMV seropositive and was one of the 289 seropositive cohort members. Every donor gave a peripheral blood sample, and the peripheral blood mononuclear cells from that sample were used for TCR beta sequencing. The Qiagen DNeasy Blood Extraction Kit was used to extract genomic DNA from the blood cell samples. Libraries came from the immunoSEQ multiplex PCR assay. The multiplex PCR relied on a mix of 60 forward primers for TCR Vbeta segments and 13 reverse primers for TCR Jbeta segments. A multiplex PCR assay on genomic DNA amplified the CDR3 region of rearranged TCR beta genes. On the Illumina HiSeq System, the amplified TCR beta libraries were sequenced as 87-base-pair reads. The authors' pipeline ran thus. Across the 500 to 750 repertoires, a later analysis counted some 80 million unique TCR beta chains, around 11 million of which were shared by at least two donors. To remove PCR and sequencing errors, raw reads were error-corrected and collapsed into unique sequences using a nearest-neighbor algorithm that merged closely related sequences. V, D and J gene segments were assigned by aligning CDR3 sequences to IMGT reference sequences. For a sequence to be retained, a match of at least six nucleotides was required to both a V gene segment and a J gene segment. A rearrangement counted as productive if the CDR3 had no stop codons and remained in frame with V and J, and every other rearrangement counted as non-productive. Following IMGT convention, CDR3 was defined as the stretch from the second conserved V-encoded cysteine up to the conserved J-encoded phenylalanine. Sequences without an unambiguous match to a single V gene segment were excluded from the earlier analysis of a few hundred of the donors. In an earlier analysis of 450 to 750 of the donors, a V segment was called functional when productive rearrangements were above 56.7%, and segregating when the standard deviation between donors exceeded 5%. A statistical classification framework was built to diagnose cytomegalovirus status from the catalog of TCR beta chain sequences. V and J gene assignment, in a later analysis, came from comparing TCR nucleotide sequences with IMGT/GENE-DB human TR gene sequences. Using the TCRdist pipeline, a later analysis assigned CDR3 sequences along with most-parsimonious VDJ recombination scenarios. A later analysis defined each TCR beta chain by its CDR3 amino acid sequence plus V-gene family, and excluded reads lacking a unique V-gene family. In a later analysis, some 600 highly shared, low-generation-probability nucleotide sequences were removed to address suspected cross-contamination and a sequencing artifact. A later analysis calculated a clonal expansion index for each public chain from normalized within-repertoire ranks of inferred template counts. In a later analysis, generation probabilities were computed using a VDJ recombination model fitted to out-of-frame rearrangements, and the results were checked against IGoR. In a later analysis, TCR-TCR, TCR-HLA and TCR-CMV co-occurrence was scored with hypergeometric tests, and a repertoire-size bias correction was applied to TCR pairs. To estimate false discovery rates, a later analysis permuted the HLA or CMV assignments 20 times. In a later analysis, co-occurring TCRs were grouped with DBSCAN, and TCRdist sequence similarity was added when clustering was performed within HLA-allele-positive subsets. Co-occurrence clustering excluded repertoires with fewer than 30,000 or more than 120,000 public chains, plus five with anomalous nucleotide sharing. Held by TCRdb, this immuneACCESS table contains in-frame sequences only and omits some clones. Under half of the omission traces to an unresolved V gene where checked; the cause of the rest is unknown. That table supplies the V and J calls and clone size; D and trimming were determined from the DNA. This sample's records show tens of thousands of clones. Of the sample, 12% is held by the ten largest clones.

The sequence came from a young woman in good health and CMV-seropositive. The sequencing input was PBMCs.

The DNA sequence follows: TGCGCCAGCAGCTTGGAGGCTAGCGTCATCTACGAGCAGTACTTC. This gives the protein CASSLEASVIYEQYF. The V and J genes are TRBV5-1 and TRBJ2-7; TRBD2 is a weak D gene call, 6 bases matching. The CDR3, cysteine through phenylalanine, is 15 amino acids long. Only the CDR3 portion is preserved as DNA: 45 bases, with reading frame beginning at the first base. V is clipped by 0 bases and J by 3 bases, and the sequence between their germline boundaries is 13 bases long. CDR1 and CDR2 are drawn from the germline V gene: SGHRS, YFSETQ.